What follows describes a single T cell receptor beta chain. The entry originates in a study of blood T cells in healthy people across ages. Study-wide context: About one barcoded beta molecule per two T cells was captured by template switching.

Trimming removed 3 bases from V and 7 bases from J; junction bases left unmatched: 11. The CDR3 runs 15 residues. The sample, about 9.7 milliliters of peripheral blood, was drawn from each donor. Per sample, a minimum of 7 million PBMCs were isolated. Primers used in a second PCR of about 6 to 11 cycles were a sample-barcoded 5' primer and a J-beta primer mix. Tags on each cDNA molecule came from a template-switch adaptor with 12 random nucleotides. TCRdb processed the 5' RACE reads anew with MiXCR; each CDR3 protein has one entry. The data hold 1,100,000 or so distinct CDR3 sequences, with more than 35% observed a single time.

This sequence originates from a woman aged 60-75 years in good health. J is TRBJ2-7 and V is TRBV12-3 or TRBV12-4, with 8 bases aligning to TRBD1. The sequencing input was blood. CDR3 coding DNA: TGTGCCAGCAGTTTCTTCCAGGGGGCGGGTAATGAGCAGTACTTC. Protein product: CASSFFQGAGNEQYF.